This is a list of T cell receptor beta chains from one sample in a study of vaccination and CD4 T cells after COVID-19. These receptors have no known antigen. TCRdb re-analysed the PCR reads in MiXCR, keeping a single row per CDR3 protein. The data show almost 20,000 distinct CDR3 sequences, roughly half seen once. The sequencing sample was made of CD4+ T cells from blood, cultured in vitro. The receptor set was obtained from a human donor who had recovered from COVID-19. Each CDR3 is given with its conserved first and last residue. The order of the fields is V gene, CDR3 length, D gene, J gene, clone size, CDR3 DNA, CDR3 protein. A D gene is named only where the DNA matches it firmly. Size values are once, few and many counts, or a class for expanded clones, and some rows have none.

V: TRBV10-1
length: 20
D: TRBD1
J: TRBJ2-7
size: -
DNA: TGCGCCAGCAGTGACAAGGCCACACTTACGCCGGGACAGGGGGCGGGCGAGCAGTACTTC
CDR3: CASSDKATLTPGQGAGEQYF

V: TRBV20-1
length: 16
D: TRBD2
J: TRBJ2-5
size: -
DNA: TGCAGTGCTAGGGGGCTAGCGGGAGTCGGGGGGCAGACCCAGTACTTC
CDR3: CSARGLAGVGGQTQYF

V: TRBV6-2/TRBV6-3
length: 15
D: -
J: TRBJ1-5
size: few
DNA: TGTGCCAGCAGCAATTCAGGGCTGGGCAATCAGCCCCAGCATTTT
CDR3: CASSNSGLGNQPQHF

V: TRBV10-3
length: 14
D: TRBD1
J: TRBJ2-3
size: -
DNA: TGTGCCATCAGTCCCCAGGGGGTAACAGATACGCAGTATTTT
CDR3: CAISPQGVTDTQYF

V: TRBV11-2
length: 15
D: TRBD1
J: TRBJ1-2
size: -
DNA: TGTGCCAGCAGCTCTTTCCCACAGGGGAGTTATGGCTACACCTTC
CDR3: CASSSFPQGSYGYTF

V: TRBV27
length: 17
D: TRBD2
J: TRBJ2-7
size: -
DNA: TGTGCCAGCAGTTTACTAGCGGGGGGCATATTCGCCTACGAGCAGTACTTC
CDR3: CASSLLAGGIFAYEQYF

V: TRBV27
length: 15
D: TRBD1
J: TRBJ2-1
size: few
DNA: TGTGCCAGTCATTACAGGGGCATCTCCTACAATGAGCAGTTCTTC
CDR3: CASHYRGISYNEQFF

V: TRBV28
length: 14
D: -
J: TRBJ2-2
size: few
DNA: TGTGCCAGCAGTTTGCGGCAGGATAACGGGGAGCTGTTTTTT
CDR3: CASSLRQDNGELFF

V: TRBV6-1
length: 15
D: TRBD1
J: TRBJ1-5
size: few
DNA: TGTGCCAGCAGTGCGGGGACAGGGTGGGATCAGCCCCAGCATTTT
CDR3: CASSAGTGWDQPQHF

V: TRBV20-1
length: 13
D: -
J: TRBJ1-2
size: -
DNA: TGCAGTGCTAGAGATCATCATCCTTATGGCTACACCTTC
CDR3: CSARDHHPYGYTF

V: TRBV6-5
length: 17
D: TRBD1
J: TRBJ2-6
size: -
DNA: TGTGCCAGCAGTTACGACAGGGGGGGGTCTGGGGCCAACGTCCTGACTTTC
CDR3: CASSYDRGGSGANVLTF

V: TRBV19
length: 13
D: -
J: TRBJ2-1
size: -
DNA: TGTGCCAGTGGATCCTGGGTTAACAATGAGCAGTTCTTC
CDR3: CASGSWVNNEQFF

V: TRBV28
length: 17
D: -
J: TRBJ1-6
size: few
DNA: TGTGCCAGCAGTCTTCCTCAGGGAGGGGCGGGCAATTCACCCCTCCACTTT
CDR3: CASSLPQGGAGNSPLHF